This T cell receptor beta chain was retrieved from a study of T-cell reconstitution after alpha-beta-depleted transplantation in children. Study-wide results and limits: Recipient T cells and thymic progenitors that survived gave rise to the high TCRbeta diversity observed at day 60 in some patients. Several hundred graft clones that had expanded were reportedly the source of alpha-beta T cells about two months after transplant. T-cell counts and diversity were attributed mostly to newly produced T cells one year after transplant.

This clonotype was counted at least ten times. Its antigen is currently unknown. The CDR3 is 15 amino acids. V was pared by 2 bases and J by 5 bases, with 8 bases of the junction left unmatched. Germline V gene lookup returns CDR1 SGHVS and CDR2 FNYEAQ. Unique molecular identifiers were incorporated when the TCRbeta library was constructed. MiXCR, applied by TCRdb to the PCR reads, yields one record per CDR3 protein. The sample contains hundreds of thousands of distinct CDR3 sequences, roughly 10% of which appear only once. The chain recombines TRBV7-6 with TRBJ2-7, with TRBD1 identical over 8 bases. The clonotype comes from a male patient aged 2-15 years who had a stem cell transplant for chronic granulomatous disease, so the T cells may come from the graft donor. The sample in question was peripheral blood, obtained 180 days after TCRalphabeta/CD19-depleted stem cell transplant. DNA of the CDR3: TGTGCCAGCAGCTTAAGGACAGGGCAAGCCCACGAGCAGTACTTC. It is translated as CASSLRTGQAHEQYF.